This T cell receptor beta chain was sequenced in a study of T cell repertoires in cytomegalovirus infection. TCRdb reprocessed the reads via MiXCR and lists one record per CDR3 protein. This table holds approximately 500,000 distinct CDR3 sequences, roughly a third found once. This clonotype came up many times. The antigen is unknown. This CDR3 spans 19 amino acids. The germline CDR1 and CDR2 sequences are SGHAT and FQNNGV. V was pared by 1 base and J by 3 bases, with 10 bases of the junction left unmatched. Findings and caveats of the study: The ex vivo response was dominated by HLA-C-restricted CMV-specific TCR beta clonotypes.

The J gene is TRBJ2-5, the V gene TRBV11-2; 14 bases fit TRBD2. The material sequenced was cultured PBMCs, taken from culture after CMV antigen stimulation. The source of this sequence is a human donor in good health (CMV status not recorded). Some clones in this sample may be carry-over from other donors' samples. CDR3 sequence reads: CASSLGRGLAGGLEETQYF. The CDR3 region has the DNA TGTGCCAGCAGCTTAGGCCGCGGACTAGCGGGAGGACTCGAAGAGACCCAGTACTTC.